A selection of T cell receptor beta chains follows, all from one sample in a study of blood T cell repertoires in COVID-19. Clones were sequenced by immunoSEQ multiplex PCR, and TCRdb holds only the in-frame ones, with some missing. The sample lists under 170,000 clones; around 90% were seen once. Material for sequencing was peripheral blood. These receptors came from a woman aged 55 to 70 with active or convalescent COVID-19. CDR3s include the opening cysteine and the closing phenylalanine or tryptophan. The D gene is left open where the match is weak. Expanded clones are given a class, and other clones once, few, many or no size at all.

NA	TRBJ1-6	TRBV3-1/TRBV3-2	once	CASSQAGNNSPLHF	TGTGCCAGCAGCCAAGCAGGGAACAATTCACCCCTCCACTTT
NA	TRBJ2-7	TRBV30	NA	CAWSRRSEQYF	TGTGCCTGGAGCCGGAGGAGCGAGCAGTACTTC
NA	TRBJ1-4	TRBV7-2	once	CASSWGLTGREKLFF	TGTGCCAGCAGCTGGGGTCTTACGGGGAGGGAAAAACTGTTTTTT
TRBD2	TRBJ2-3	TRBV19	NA	CASSTPIVASGGTDTQYF	TGTGCCAGTAGTACCCCCATTGTGGCTAGCGGGGGCACAGATACGCAGTATTTT
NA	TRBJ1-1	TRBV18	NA	CASSTPGMSEAFF	TGTGCCAGCTCGACACCCGGGATGTCCGAAGCTTTCTTT
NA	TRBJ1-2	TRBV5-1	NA	CASSLERGPNYGYTF	TGCGCCAGCAGCTTGGAAAGGGGCCCTAACTATGGCTACACCTTC
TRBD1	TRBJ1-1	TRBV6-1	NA	CASSELGQGSAEAFF	TGTGCCAGCAGTGAATTAGGACAGGGGTCGGCTGAAGCTTTCTTT
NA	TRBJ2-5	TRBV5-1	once	CASSLEYRVETQYF	TGCGCCAGCAGCTTGGAATACAGGGTGGAGACCCAGTACTTC
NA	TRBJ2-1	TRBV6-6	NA	CASSYSLNEQFF	TGTGCCAGCAGTTACAGCCTCAATGAGCAGTTCTTC
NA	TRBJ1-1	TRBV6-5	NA	CASSYLPGGANTEAFF	TGTGCCAGCAGTTACCTTCCGGGGGGCGCGAACACTGAAGCTTTCTTT
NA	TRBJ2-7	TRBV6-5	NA	CASSYARGVAYEQYF	TGTGCCAGCAGTTACGCCAGGGGGGTGGCCTACGAGCAGTACTTC
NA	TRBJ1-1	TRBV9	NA	CASRETNTEAFF	TGTGCCAGCAGGGAGACGAACACTGAAGCTTTCTTT
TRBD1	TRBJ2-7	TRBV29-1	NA	CSALGGQGGVEQYF	TGCAGCGCCCTGGGGGGACAGGGGGGTGTGGAGCAGTACTTC
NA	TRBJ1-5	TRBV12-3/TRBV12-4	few	CASSGGVNQPQHF	TGTGCCAGCAGTGGGGGGGTCAATCAGCCCCAGCATTTT
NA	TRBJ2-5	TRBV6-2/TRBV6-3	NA	CASSNDRYSRYF	TGTGCCAGCAGCAACGACAGGTATTCCCGGTACTTC
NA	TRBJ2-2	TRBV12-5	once	CASAPDSLGELFF	TGTGCTAGTGCCCCGGACAGCCTTGGGGAGCTGTTTTTT
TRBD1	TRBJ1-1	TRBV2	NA	CASSEDRGERNTEAFF	TGTGCCAGCAGTGAAGACAGGGGGGAAAGGAACACTGAAGCTTTCTTT
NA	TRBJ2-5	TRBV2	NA	CASSEGASGETQYF	TGTGCCAGCAGTGAAGGTGCCTCCGGGGAGACCCAGTACTTC
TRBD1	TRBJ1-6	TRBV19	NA	CASSMDRYPSYNSPLHF	TGTGCCAGTAGTATGGACAGGTATCCCTCCTATAATTCACCCCTCCACTTT
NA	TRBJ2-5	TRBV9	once	CASSVGGGLQETQYF	TGTGCCAGCAGCGTAGGCGGGGGCCTTCAAGAGACCCAGTACTTC
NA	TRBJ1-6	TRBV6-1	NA	CASSDLSPLHF	TGTGCCAGCAGTGACCTTTCACCCCTCCACTTT
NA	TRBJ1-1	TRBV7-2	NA	CASSKGGPEAFF	TGTGCCAGCAGCAAAGGAGGGCCTGAAGCTTTCTTT